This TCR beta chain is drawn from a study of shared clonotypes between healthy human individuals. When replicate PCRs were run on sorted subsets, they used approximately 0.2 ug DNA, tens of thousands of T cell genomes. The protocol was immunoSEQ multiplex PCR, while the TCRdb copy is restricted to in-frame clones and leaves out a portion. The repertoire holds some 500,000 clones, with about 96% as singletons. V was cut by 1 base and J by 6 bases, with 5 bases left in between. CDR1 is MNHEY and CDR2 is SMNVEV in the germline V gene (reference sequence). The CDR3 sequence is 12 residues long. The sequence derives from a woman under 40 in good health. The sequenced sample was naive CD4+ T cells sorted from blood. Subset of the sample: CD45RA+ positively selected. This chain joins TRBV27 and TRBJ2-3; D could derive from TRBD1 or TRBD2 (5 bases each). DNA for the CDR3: TGTGCCAGCAGTTTATGGGGGGATACGCAGTATTTT. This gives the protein CASSLWGDTQYF.